These 17 T cell receptor beta chains share one sample of origin, sequenced in a study of blood T cell repertoires in COVID-19. TCRdb's copy holds only in-frame clones and misses some; the assay was immunoSEQ multiplex PCR. The sample carries 250,000 to 300,000 clones, approximately 85% recorded once. The sample taken for sequencing was peripheral blood. The origin of the receptors is a middle-aged man with active or convalescent COVID-19.

This rearrangement joins TRBV12-3 or TRBV12-4 to TRBJ2-3; D possibly corresponds to TRBD1 (6 bases). V was trimmed by 5 bases and J by 6 bases, leaving 9 bases between them. This CDR3 has 12 amino acids. CDR3: CASSLDRDTQYF. As DNA, the CDR3 is TGTGCCAGCAGTCTAGACAGGGATACGCAGTATTTT.

The rearrangement uses TRBV7-9 and TRBJ2-2; possibly TRBD2 for D (6 bases). The V gene's germline CDR1 is SEHNR and CDR2 FQNEAQ (reference sequence). This CDR3 comprises 14 residues. Trimming removed 5 bases from V and 6 bases from J, with 13 bases in between. CDR3 DNA: TGTGCCAGCAGCGCTACTAGCTCGTCCGGGGAGCTGTTTTTT. It yields the protein CASSATSSSGELFF. Combining the CDR3 with reference TRBV7-9 and TRBJ2-2 gives the whole variable domain DTGVSQNPRHKITKRGQNVTFRCDPISEHNRLYWYRQTLGQGPEFLTYFQNEAQLEKSRLLSDRFSAERPKGSFSTLEIQRTEQGDSAMYLCASSATSSSGELFFGEGSRLTVL.

V and J are TRBV6-5 and TRBJ2-3; D not certain. Per the germline V gene, CDR1 is MNHEY and CDR2 is SVGAGI. Trimming left V 0 bases short and J 5 bases short, with 12 bases between. The CDR3 loop spans 15 amino acids. CDR3 region: CASSYSPGTKDTQYF. CDR3 in DNA: TGTGCCAGCAGTTACTCACCTGGCACAAAAGATACGCAGTATTTT.

V usage is TRBV28 and J usage is TRBJ1-3, with D possibly being TRBD1 (5 bases). The CDR3 loop spans 14 amino acids. Germline V CDR1 and CDR2: MDHEN, SYDVKM. V dropped 4 bases and J dropped 4 bases, with 11 bases sitting between them. For the CDR3, the DNA is TGTGCCAGCAGTTGGGTTCAGGGAGGAAACACCATATATTTT. The encoded protein is CASSWVQGGNTIYF.

The chain couples TRBV25-1 to TRBJ2-6, with a weak D call TRBD2 (6 bases). The V end lost 1 base, the J end lost 0 bases, and 10 bases lay between the germline ends. Germline-derived CDR1 and CDR2 are MGHDK and SYGVNS. This CDR3 has 17 residues. CDR3 sequence reads: CASSESLGGSGANVLTF. The CDR3, as DNA: TGTGCCAGCAGTGAATCTCTCGGGGGCTCTGGGGCCAACGTCCTGACTTTC.

The rearrangement joins TRBV20-1 to TRBJ2-3, with D unresolved. V lost 6 bases and J 4 bases, leaving 8 bases between the germline ends. Germline loops: CDR1 DFQATT, CDR2 SNEGSKA (reference sequence). The CDR3 is 11 residues long. CDR3 residues: CSAPRSDTQYF. The CDR3 DNA is TGCAGTGCGCCGAGGTCAGATACGCAGTATTTT.

This chain connects TRBV20-1 to TRBJ1-1; no clear D. V was cut by 0 bases and J by 11 bases, with 10 bases left in between. The germline V gene has CDR1 DFQATT and CDR2 SNEGSKA (reference sequence). The CDR3 contains 11 residues. The chain's CDR3 is CSARESNRAFF. CDR3 in DNA: TGCAGTGCTAGAGAAAGCAACCGGGCTTTCTTT.

The rearrangement links TRBV5-6 to TRBJ1-6; D gene unclear. This CDR3 spans 16 amino acids. Germline CDR1 and CDR2: SGHDT and YYEEEE. The ends were cut back, 2 bases at V and 8 bases at J, with 17 bases in the middle. The CDR3 nucleotides read TGTGCCAGCAGCTTAACCGGAACAACGACATATTCACCCCTCCACTTT. Translating gives CASSLTGTTTYSPLHF.

This clone has just one count. This chain links TRBV19 with TRBJ2-7; 11 bases map to TRBD1. This CDR3 contains 13 residues. Germline CDR1 LNHDA, CDR2 SQIVND (reference sequence). V dropped 4 bases and J dropped 5; count of bases not matched to a gene: 1. This CDR3 reads CASSKGQGDEQYF. DNA of the CDR3: TGTGCCAGTAGTAAGGGACAGGGGGACGAGCAGTACTTC.

The V gene is TRBV7-2, the J gene TRBJ2-5; TRBD2 matches at 14 bases. The CDR3 is 15 residues long. V lost 5 bases and J lost 4; bases outside the gene matches: 3. CDR1 is SGHTA and CDR2 is FQGNSA in the germline V gene. This CDR3 is CASSPGTSGRETQYF. DNA for the CDR3: TGTGCCAGCAGCCCCGGGACTAGCGGGAGAGAGACCCAGTACTTC.

In this sample, this clone turned up a few times. The rearrangement links TRBV7-9 to TRBJ2-7, with 7 bases aligning to TRBD1. V shed 5 bases, J shed 4 bases, and the junction held 11 bases outside the gene matches. Germline V lookup: CDR1 SEHNR, CDR2 FQNEAQ (reference sequence). The CDR3 contains 15 residues. The CDR3 region has the DNA TGTGCCAGCAGCCCAGGTCCGGGACAGCGATACGAGCAGTACTTC. This encodes CASSPGPGQRYEQYF.

This sequence joins TRBV5-6 and TRBJ2-1; D may be TRBD2 (7 bases). Between the trimmed V and J ends, which lost 4 bases and 3 bases, there was a span of 11 bases. There are 14 residues in the CDR3. Germline V gene lookup returns CDR1 SGHDT and CDR2 YYEEEE. The CDR3 loop is CASSLGGDYNEQFF. The CDR3 region has the DNA TGTGCCAGCAGCCTAGGGGGGGACTACAATGAGCAGTTCTTC.

This chain connects TRBV7-9 to TRBJ1-2, with 9 nucleotides matching TRBD1. Looked up from germline, CDR1 is SEHNR and CDR2 is FQNEAQ (reference sequence). This CDR3 is built from 14 residues. The V gene end was trimmed by 2 bases and the J gene end by 7 bases; junction bases not matched to a gene: 5. The CDR3 protein is CASSLNRGRVGYTF. For the CDR3, the DNA is TGTGCCAGCAGCTTAAACAGGGGGCGCGTTGGCTACACCTTC.

The V call is TRBV7-9, the J call TRBJ1-5, with D possibly being TRBD1 (5 bases). The V gene's germline CDR1 is SEHNR and CDR2 FQNEAQ (reference sequence). The CDR3 has 13 amino acids. V lost 5 bases and J 4 bases, leaving 9 bases between the germline ends. CDR3 sequence: CASSPGKNQPQHF. CDR3 sequence (DNA): TGTGCCAGCAGCCCAGGGAAAAATCAGCCCCAGCATTTT.

In its sample, this clone was seen a few times. This chain connects TRBV5-8 to TRBJ1-5, with D possibly being TRBD1 (6 bases). V was clipped by 4 bases and J by 2 bases, with 16 bases between them. This CDR3 is built from 16 residues. CDR1 is SGHTS, CDR2 YDEGEE, per germline. The CDR3 nucleotides are TGTGCCAGCAGCCCGGACAGAGAGGGAGGCAATCAGCCCCAGCATTTT. Amino acids: CASSPDREGGNQPQHF.

In its sample, this clone was seen once. The rearrangement links TRBV3-1 (or the pseudogene TRBV3-2) to TRBJ2-7, with D perhaps matching TRBD1 (6 bases). Germline assignment: CDR1 LGHDT and CDR2 YNNKEL (reference sequence). The CDR3 is 14 amino acids. The V and J ends lost 3 bases and 2 bases respectively, with 11 bases between them. This CDR3 reads CASSQGHLTYEQYF. DNA for the CDR3: TGTGCCAGCAGCCAGGGACATCTAACCTACGAGCAGTACTTC.

The CDR3, as DNA: TGTGCCTGGAGTGTACAGGGGAGATCACCCCTCCACTTT. It encodes CAWSVQGRSPLHF. The rearrangement uses TRBV30 and TRBJ1-6; TRBD1 matches at 7 bases. The ends lost 0 bases at V and 10 bases at J; junction bases unmatched: 3. CDR1 and CDR2 (germline): GTSNPN, SVGIG (reference sequence). CDR3 length: 13 amino acids.